The 16 T cell receptor beta chains presented below share a single source sample, sequenced in a study of shared clonotypes between healthy human individuals (TCRdb year 2020). The library was made by the immunoSEQ multiplex PCR assay. TCRdb mirrors the immuneACCESS table, restricted to in-frame sequences. Some clones are absent from its copies; in checked studies, under half trace to an unresolved V gene, and the reason for the others is unknown. Here the sample has over a million clones; 75% to 85% occur a single time. The ten biggest clones cover under 0.65% of the sample. The material sequenced was memory CD4+ T cells from PBMCs. The cell subset or site tag for this specimen amounts to: CD45RA-negative fraction. Receptors originate from a young man in good health. Some clones in this sample may be carry-over from other donors' samples.

The CDR3 reads CAWSSGPRNYGYTF. The DNA of the CDR3 is TGTGCCTGGAGCTCGGGACCGAGAAACTATGGCTACACCTTC. This chain joins TRBV30 and TRBJ1-2; tentatively, D is TRBD1 (5 bases). This CDR3 has 14 amino acids. The germline CDR1 and CDR2 sequences are GTSNPN and SVGIG (reference sequence). Trimming cost V 3 bases and J 2 bases, with 13 bases left between them.

V is TRBV18 and J is TRBJ1-3, with 10 bases fitting TRBD1. CDR1 and CDR2 (germline): KGHSH, LQKENI. The CDR3 length is 14 residues. V dropped 8 bases and J dropped 4; count of bases not matched to a gene: 5. The CDR3: CASRDRGAGNTIYF. CDR3 in DNA: TGTGCCAGCCGGGACAGGGGAGCGGGAAACACCATATATTTT.

The V and J genes are TRBV5-4 and TRBJ2-7; 9 bases align to TRBD2. Germline trimming cut 0 bases from V and 6 bases from J; bases unmatched to any gene: 16. The CDR3 is made up of 18 amino acids. Germline V CDR1 and CDR2: SGHNT, YYREEE (reference sequence). The CDR3 bases are TGTGCCAGCAGCTTGGAGACAGCGGGAGGCCATTATGCTACCGAGCAGTACTTC. Amino acid sequence: CASSLETAGGHYATEQYF.

The gene calls are TRBV5-1 and TRBJ2-4; D perhaps matches TRBD1 (5 bases). V was cut by 0 bases and J by 6 bases, with 7 bases left in between. CDR1 is SGHRS and CDR2 is YFSETQ in the germline V gene. The CDR3 is 13 residues long. The CDR3 loop reads CASSLGQRNIQYF. The CDR3 nucleotides read TGCGCCAGCAGCTTGGGACAGAGAAACATTCAGTACTTC.

In its sample, this clone was seen a few times. The V call is TRBV28, the J call TRBJ1-4, with 7 bases matching TRBD1. The CDR3 runs to 12 residues. Germline V gene lookup returns CDR1 MDHEN and CDR2 SYDVKM. V lost 7 bases, J lost 6 bases, and 2 bases stayed unmatched. CDR3 DNA: TGTGCCAGCACCAGGGGGTATGAAAAACTGTTTTTT. Translation gives CASTRGYEKLFF.

V is TRBV5-1 and J is TRBJ2-2; D possibly corresponds to TRBD1 (5 bases). V was trimmed by 5 bases and J by 11 bases, leaving 13 bases between them. Germline CDR1 reads SGHRS; CDR2 reads YFSETQ. The CDR3 runs 12 residues. The CDR3 spells CASSDSPSELFF. The CDR3 nucleotides are TGCGCCAGCAGTGACAGCCCCTCAGAGCTGTTTTTT.

A single count supports this clone. V usage is TRBV18 and J usage is TRBJ1-4, with TRBD1 as a possible D gene (6 bases). CDR1 and CDR2 from the germline V gene are KGHSH and LQKENI. Trimming removed 3 bases at V and 8 bases at J, with 13 bases between. This CDR3 region has 14 residues. The chain's CDR3 is CASSPDRLGEKLFF. The DNA of the CDR3 is TGTGCCAGCTCACCCGACAGGCTTGGGGAAAAACTGTTTTTT. The whole variable domain, remainder taken from reference TRBV18 and TRBJ1-4, is NAGVMQNPRHLVRRRGQEARLRCSPMKGHSHVYWYRQLPEEGLKFMVYLQKENIIDESGMPKERFSAEFPKEGPSILRIQQVVRGDSAAYFCASSPDRLGEKLFFGSGTQLSVL.

This clone was counted a few times. The rearrangement joins TRBV30 to TRBJ2-5, with TRBD1 as a possible D gene (6 bases). Deletions cut 0 bases from V and 1 base from J, with 12 bases between. Germline V gene lookup returns CDR1 GTSNPN and CDR2 SVGIG (reference sequence). The CDR3 contains 15 residues. CDR3 in amino acids: CAWSVPRGLQETQYF. CDR3 sequence (DNA): TGTGCCTGGAGTGTACCCAGGGGCCTCCAAGAGACCCAGTACTTC.

This rearrangement joins TRBV7-9 to TRBJ1-6; D uncertain. V was cut by 1 base and J by 5 bases, with 6 bases left in between. The germline gives CDR1 SEHNR, CDR2 FQNEAQ (reference sequence). The CDR3 is 14 amino acids. The CDR3 region has the DNA TGTGCCAGCAGCTTAGTAAGGGATAATTCACCCCTCCACTTT. It yields the protein CASSLVRDNSPLHF.

The chain combines TRBV6-1 with TRBJ1-5; D is unresolved. The V gene lost 6 bases and the J gene lost 6 bases, with 12 bases spanning the gap. The CDR3 consists of 13 residues. Looked up from germline, CDR1 is MNHNS and CDR2 is SASEGT. CDR3 nucleotide sequence: TGTGCCAGCAGCGGGGAAAGTCGTCAGCCCCAGCATTTT. It codes for CASSGESRQPQHF.

The chain is built from TRBV30 and TRBJ1-5; D gene unclear. This CDR3 comprises 13 residues. V was shortened by 2 bases and J by 6 bases, with 11 bases between the two germline ends. Looked up from germline, CDR1 is GTSNPN and CDR2 is SVGIG (reference sequence). CDR3 sequence (DNA): TGTGCCTGGAGTAGGATGATAACTCAGCCCCAGCATTTT. Translating gives CAWSRMITQPQHF.

The chain recombines TRBV27 with TRBJ2-7; tentatively, D is TRBD1 or TRBD2 (7 bases each). Germline V gene data show CDR1 as MNHEY and CDR2 as SMNVEV (reference sequence). V was cut by 7 bases and J by 4 bases, with 14 bases left in between. The CDR3 runs 13 residues. CDR3 DNA: TGTGCCAGCACGAGACAGGGAGGGTACGAGCAGTACTTC. Translating gives CASTRQGGYEQYF.

The chain joins TRBV7-3 to TRBJ2-5; the match to TRBD2 covers 7 bases. After removal of 4 bases from V and 4 bases from J, the junction contained 6 bases not matched to a gene. There are 14 residues in the CDR3. Germline CDR1 and CDR2: SGHTA and FQGTGA. In DNA, the CDR3 is TGTGCCAGCAGCTCTACGGGAGGAGGAGAGACCCAGTACTTC. Encoded protein: CASSSTGGGETQYF.

The gene calls are TRBV28 and TRBJ2-2, with 7 positions matching TRBD2. Looked up from germline, CDR1 is MDHEN and CDR2 is SYDVKM. V was pared by 4 bases and J by 0 bases, with 5 bases of the junction left unmatched. CDR3 length: 16 residues. CDR3 in DNA: TGTGCCAGCAGTTCTTCAGGGACTACGAACACCGGGGAGCTGTTTTTT. It is translated as CASSSSGTTNTGELFF.

This chain connects TRBV5-1 to TRBJ1-4; 9 bases match TRBD1. V shed 2 bases, J shed 0 bases, and the junction held 5 bases outside the gene matches. CDR1 and CDR2 from the germline V gene are SGHRS and YFSETQ. CDR3 length: 17 amino acids. This CDR3 is CASSLTGGLATNEKLFF. The DNA for the CDR3 is TGCGCCAGCAGCTTAACAGGGGGCCTTGCAACTAATGAAAAACTGTTTTTT.

This chain connects TRBV9 to TRBJ2-5, with unresolved D. The CDR3 has 12 residues. Germline V lookup: CDR1 SGDLS, CDR2 YYNGEE. Trimming removed 4 bases from V and 0 bases from J, with 4 bases in between. The CDR3 DNA reads as TGTGCCAGCAGCAAGTACCAAGAGACCCAGTACTTC. Translation: CASSKYQETQYF.